Following are 10 T cell receptor beta chains from one sample sequenced in a study of shared clonotypes between healthy human individuals. This table comes from immunoSEQ multiplex PCR, and its TCRdb copy is limited to in-frame clones, with some not included. In the table there are some 1,600,000 clones, approximately 98% of which are singletons. Sample: naive CD4+ T cells sorted from blood. Sample subset: CD45RA+ positively selected. These receptors all come from a man younger than 45 in good health.

The gene calls are TRBV19 and TRBJ2-1; D not certain. V was clipped by 0 bases and J by 3 bases, with 12 bases between them. From germline, CDR1 is LNHDA and CDR2 SQIVND (reference sequence). The CDR3 contains 16 residues. The CDR3 nucleotides are TGTGCCAGTAGTATAGACGCTCGGGCCCTCTACAATGAGCAGTTCTTC. Translated, it gives CASSIDARALYNEQFF.

The chain recombines TRBV10-3 with TRBJ1-3, with TRBD1 identical over 7 bases. This CDR3 has 15 residues. Per the germline V gene, CDR1 is ENHRY and CDR2 is SYGVKD. V lost 4 bases, J lost 0 bases, and 3 bases stayed unmatched. CDR3 nucleotides: TGTGCCATCAGTGCACAGGGGCTCTCTGGAAACACCATATATTTT. It specifies CAISAQGLSGNTIYF.

The count of this clone is one. The chain couples TRBV5-4 to TRBJ1-1; D is possibly TRBD1 (6 bases). The CDR3 is 15 residues long. Germline loops: CDR1 SGHNT, CDR2 YYREEE (reference sequence). The V end lost 4 bases, the J end lost 3 bases, and 16 bases lay between the germline ends. This CDR3 reads CASSSKVEGDTEAFF. The CDR3 coding sequence is TGTGCCAGCAGCAGCAAGGTTGAGGGGGACACTGAAGCTTTCTTT.

The rearrangement uses TRBV2 and TRBJ1-1, with TRBD1 as a possible D gene (6 bases). This CDR3 comprises 13 residues. V lost 7 bases and J lost 0, with 9 bases in between. Germline V gene lookup returns CDR1 SNHLY and CDR2 FYNNEI. CDR3 loop: CASIRDMNTEAFF. In DNA form, the CDR3 reads TGTGCCAGCATTCGGGACATGAACACTGAAGCTTTCTTT.

The chain has TRBV27 and TRBJ2-1; 12 nucleotides match TRBD2. This CDR3 region has 15 residues. CDR1 and CDR2 (germline): MNHEY, SMNVEV (reference sequence). J was trimmed by 6 bases and V by 6 bases; bases with no gene match: 6. Here the CDR3 reads CASRRLAGVPNEQFF. Here the CDR3 DNA reads TGTGCCAGCAGAAGACTAGCGGGAGTCCCCAATGAGCAGTTCTTC.

This rearrangement joins TRBV5-1 to TRBJ2-5, with D hard to call. The germline V and J ends were trimmed by 0 bases and 6 bases, with 9 bases remaining between them. The CDR3 runs 13 residues. Looked up from germline, CDR1 is SGHRS and CDR2 is YFSETQ. The CDR3 protein is CASSLALDQTQYF. The CDR3 DNA sequence: TGCGCCAGCAGCTTGGCCCTGGATCAGACCCAGTACTTC.

V and J are TRBV2 and TRBJ2-2; D is unresolved. CDR3 length: 14 residues. Germline V CDR1 and CDR2: SNHLY, FYNNEI. V shed 4 bases and J shed 1 base, with 7 bases lying between them. The CDR3 sequence is CASSAYLNTGELFF. In DNA, the CDR3 is TGTGCCAGCAGTGCCTACCTGAACACCGGGGAGCTGTTTTTT.

This clone was observed once. J is TRBJ2-7 and V is TRBV4-1; possibly TRBD2 for D (6 bases). V lost 0 bases, J lost 0 bases, and 12 bases lay in between. Germline CDR1 is MGHRA and CDR2 is YSYEKL. The CDR3 totals 16 residues. The CDR3 coding sequence is TGCGCCAGCAGCCAAGAAACTAGCAGACGCTCCTACGAGCAGTACTTC. Protein: CASSQETSRRSYEQYF.

The chain recombines TRBV7-6 with TRBJ2-3, with D unresolved. CDR3 size: 15 residues. Germline V CDR1 and CDR2: SGHVS, FNYEAQ. The V end lost 5 bases, the J end lost 0 bases, and 12 bases lay between the germline ends. CDR3 bases: TGTGCCAGCAGCAATGTCCAGTGGAGCACAGATACGCAGTATTTT. This gives the protein CASSNVQWSTDTQYF.

The rearrangement uses TRBV5-1 and TRBJ2-3; 10 bases are a match to TRBD1. Germline CDR1 reads SGHRS; CDR2 reads YFSETQ. Trimming removed 0 bases from V and 6 bases from J; junction bases left unmatched: 7. The CDR3 consists of 16 residues. The CDR3 reads CASSLGQGAVLDTQYF. CDR3 sequence (DNA): TGCGCCAGCAGCTTGGGACAGGGGGCCGTATTGGATACGCAGTATTTT. The full variable domain, rest sourced from reference TRBV5-1 and TRBJ2-3, is KAGVTQTPRYLIKTRGQQVTLSCSPISGHRSVSWYQQTPGQGLQFLFEYFSETQRNKGNFPGRFSGRQFSNSRSEMNVSTLELGDSALYLCASSLGQGAVLDTQYFGPGTRLTVL.